A single sample gave rise to the 10 T cell receptor beta chains below, sequenced in a study of CD8 T cells in ankylosing spondylitis. TCRdb re-analysed the 5' RACE reads in MiXCR, keeping a single row per CDR3 protein. Here the sample spans 90,000 to 120,000 distinct CDR3 sequences, about 24% being singletons. The sequenced sample was synovial fluid, either unsorted or a sorted T cell fraction (not recorded which). The receptor source for this set is a male donor with ankylosing spondylitis.

This chain links TRBV20-1 with TRBJ2-5; D remains ambiguous. Germline values: CDR1 DFQATT, CDR2 SNEGSKA (reference sequence). This CDR3 has 11 residues. The V end lost 1 base, the J end lost 7 bases, and 7 bases lay between the germline ends. The CDR3 protein is CSARAPPTQYF. The CDR3, as DNA: TGCAGTGCTAGAGCACCCCCGACCCAGTACTTC.

This clonotype was seen many times. Here the CDR3 reads CASRFGTGSLNTEAFF. The CDR3 DNA reads TGTGCCAGCAGATTCGGGACAGGGAGTTTGAACACTGAAGCTTTCTTT. This sequence joins TRBV12-3 or TRBV12-4 and TRBJ1-1; 9 bases agree with TRBD1. The ends lost 6 bases at V and 0 bases at J; junction bases unmatched: 8. This CDR3 comprises 16 residues.

V and J are TRBV12-3 or TRBV12-4 and TRBJ1-2; no definite D call. CDR3 length equals 13 residues. Trimming stripped 1 base from V and 4 bases from J, with 7 bases between. CDR3 in amino acids: CASSLDSGYGYTF. For the CDR3, the DNA is TGTGCCAGCAGTTTAGACAGCGGCTATGGCTACACCTTC.

The genes are TRBV24-1 and TRBJ1-4; no clear D. V was cut by 6 bases and J by 3 bases, with 13 bases left in between. The germline gives CDR1 KGHDR, CDR2 SFDVKD. CDR3 size: 15 residues. CDR3 DNA: TGTGCCACCAGTTCATCGAGGGAGTCTAATGAAAAACTGTTTTTT. It yields the protein CATSSSRESNEKLFF.

This clonotype has a count of ten or more. V gene TRBV27 combines with J gene TRBJ1-3, with D tentatively TRBD1 (6 bases). Trimming removed 8 bases at V and 1 base at J, with 15 bases between. Germline V gives CDR1 MNHEY, CDR2 SMNVEV (reference sequence). The length of the CDR3 is 15 residues. The CDR3 coding sequence is TGTGCCAGCTCAAACAGGGCCCCATCTGGAAACACCATATATTTT. It is translated as CASSNRAPSGNTIYF.

V and J are TRBV11-2 and TRBJ2-1; maybe TRBD1 (5 bases). The CDR3 is 11 amino acids. Germline V gene lookup returns CDR1 SGHAT and CDR2 FQNNGV. Trimming cost V 5 bases and J 14 bases, with 13 bases left between them. This CDR3 reads CASSKTGAEFF. In nucleotides, the CDR3 is TGTGCCAGCAGCAAAACAGGTGCGGAGTTCTTC.

There are a few counts of this clonotype. The V call is TRBV29-1, the J call TRBJ2-2, with D unclear. V was trimmed by 7 bases and J by 5 bases, leaving 8 bases between them. CDR3 length: 11 residues. Germline CDR1 is SQVTM and CDR2 is ANQGSEA. The CDR3 region is CSGWVTGELFF. DNA of the CDR3: TGCAGCGGTTGGGTAACCGGGGAGCTGTTTTTT.

This clonotype was counted at least ten times. The V and J genes are TRBV5-1 and TRBJ1-4, with no clear D. Germline assignment: CDR1 SGHRS and CDR2 YFSETQ. The CDR3 sequence is 15 residues long. Trimming took 4 bases from V and 6 from J, leaving 16 bases between them. The CDR3 bases are TGCGCCAGCAGCCCGACGACGGATTCATATGAAAAACTGTTTTTT. As protein: CASSPTTDSYEKLFF.

This clonotype was recorded at least ten times. This rearrangement joins TRBV24-1 to TRBJ2-3; 9 nucleotides align to TRBD1. The V segment lost 7 bases and the J segment 5 bases; nucleotides outside the gene matches: 3. The CDR3 contains 13 residues. Germline CDR1 and CDR2: KGHDR and SFDVKD. The CDR3 sequence is CATRGQGKDTQYF. The CDR3 DNA sequence: TGTGCCACCAGAGGACAGGGGAAAGATACGCAGTATTTT.

This clonotype was found a few times. V is TRBV2 and J is TRBJ2-2, with TRBD2 as a possible D gene (5 bases). The length of the CDR3 is 12 residues. Trimming took 7 bases from V and 5 from J, leaving 8 bases between them. Germline assignment: CDR1 SNHLY and CDR2 FYNNEI. The CDR3 sequence: CASTRTTGELFF. CDR3 nucleotides: TGTGCCAGCACCCGGACTACCGGGGAGCTGTTTTTT.